This T cell receptor (beta chain) was captured in a study of blood T cell repertoires in COVID-19. Looked up from germline, CDR1 is MNHEY and CDR2 is SMNVEV (reference sequence). Trimming took off 6 bases at V and 4 bases at J, with 19 bases between the two ends. This CDR3 is built from 16 residues. Assay used: immunoSEQ multiplex PCR; TCRdb lists only in-frame clones, some missing. Altogether more than 200,000 clones are present, around 87% being singletons, with the ten largest covering 1.5% to 2%. The TCR comes from a woman aged 45-60 years who had recovered from COVID-19. Sequenced: PBMCs or T cells enriched from blood (not recorded which). The chain is built from TRBV27 and TRBJ1-3; a weak D match, TRBD1 (6 bases). As DNA, the CDR3 is TGTGCCAGCAGCATCTCGGGGCAGGGGCACGGAAACACCATATATTTT. Amino acid sequence: CASSISGQGHGNTIYF.